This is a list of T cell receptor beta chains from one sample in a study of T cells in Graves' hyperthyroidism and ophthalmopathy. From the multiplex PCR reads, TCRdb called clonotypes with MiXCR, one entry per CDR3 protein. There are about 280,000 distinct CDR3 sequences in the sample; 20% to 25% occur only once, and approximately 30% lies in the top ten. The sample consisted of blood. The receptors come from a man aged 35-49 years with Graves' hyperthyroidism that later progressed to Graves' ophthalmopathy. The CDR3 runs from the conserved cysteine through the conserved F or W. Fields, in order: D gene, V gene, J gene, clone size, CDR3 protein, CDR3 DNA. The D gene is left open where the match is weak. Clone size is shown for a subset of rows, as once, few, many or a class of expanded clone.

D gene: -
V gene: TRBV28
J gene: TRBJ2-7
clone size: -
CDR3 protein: CASSTYREQYF
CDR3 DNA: TGTGCCAGCAGTACCTATCGTGAGCAGTACTTC

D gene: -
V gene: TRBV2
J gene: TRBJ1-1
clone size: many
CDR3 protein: CASSEAMGAVTEAFF
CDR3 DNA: TGTGCCAGCAGTGAGGCGATGGGGGCGGTCACTGAAGCTTTCTTT

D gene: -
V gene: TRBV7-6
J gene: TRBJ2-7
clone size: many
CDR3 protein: CASSLDRGSGSYEQYF
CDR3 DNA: TGTGCCAGCAGCTTAGACAGGGGTAGCGGTTCCTACGAGCAGTACTTC

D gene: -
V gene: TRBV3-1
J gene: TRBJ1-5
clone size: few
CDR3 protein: CASSQTTSTTAQNQPQHF
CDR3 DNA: TGTGCCAGCAGCCAAACCACCTCCACGACAGCCCAAAATCAGCCCCAGCATTTT

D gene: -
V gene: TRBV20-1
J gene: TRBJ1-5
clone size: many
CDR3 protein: CSARDQYSNQPQHF
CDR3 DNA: TGCAGTGCTAGAGATCAGTATAGCAATCAGCCCCAGCATTTT

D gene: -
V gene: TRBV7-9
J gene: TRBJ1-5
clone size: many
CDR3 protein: CASSPGYSNQPQHF
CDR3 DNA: TGTGCCAGCAGCCCTGGATATAGCAATCAGCCCCAGCATTTT

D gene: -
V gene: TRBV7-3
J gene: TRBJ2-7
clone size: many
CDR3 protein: CASSLNGGAYEQYF
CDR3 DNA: TGTGCCAGCAGCTTAAACGGGGGTGCCTACGAGCAGTACTTC

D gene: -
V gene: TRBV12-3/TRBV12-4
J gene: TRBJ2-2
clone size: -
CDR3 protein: CASSLIQLDGELFF
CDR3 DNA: TGTGCCAGCAGTTTAATACAACTAGACGGGGAGCTGTTTTTT

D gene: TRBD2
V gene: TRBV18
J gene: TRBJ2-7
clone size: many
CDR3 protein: CASSSLAVGTYEQYF
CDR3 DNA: TGTGCCAGCTCATCCCTAGCGGTTGGGACCTACGAGCAGTACTTC

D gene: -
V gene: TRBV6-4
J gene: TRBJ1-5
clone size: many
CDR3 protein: CASSPAAQATPYQPQHF
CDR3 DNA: TGTGCCAGCAGCCCTGCCGCGCAGGCAACTCCCTATCAGCCCCAGCATTTT

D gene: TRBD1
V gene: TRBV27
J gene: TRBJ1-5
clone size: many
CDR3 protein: CASSFRQGWQPQHF
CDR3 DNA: TGTGCCAGCAGTTTCCGACAGGGGTGGCAGCCCCAGCATTTT

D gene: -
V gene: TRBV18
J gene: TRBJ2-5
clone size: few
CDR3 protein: CASSPYNSQETQYF
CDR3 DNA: TGTGCCAGCTCACCGTATAACAGCCAAGAGACCCAGTACTTC

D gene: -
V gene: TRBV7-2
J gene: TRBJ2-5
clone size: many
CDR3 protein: CASRYSRGTQYF
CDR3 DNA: TGTGCCAGCAGATACAGCCGGGGGACCCAGTACTTC

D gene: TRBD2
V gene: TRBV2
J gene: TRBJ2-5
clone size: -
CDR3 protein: CASSETGEGETQYF
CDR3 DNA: TGTGCCAGCAGTGAAACCGGGGAGGGAGAGACCCAGTACTTC

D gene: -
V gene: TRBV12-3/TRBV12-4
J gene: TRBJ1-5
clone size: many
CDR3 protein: CASTVGGGNQPQHF
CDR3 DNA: TGTGCCAGCACCGTGGGGGGGGGCAATCAGCCCCAGCATTTT

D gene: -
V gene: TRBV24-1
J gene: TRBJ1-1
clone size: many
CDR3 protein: CATSDPGRNTEAFF
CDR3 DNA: TGTGCCACCAGTGACCCAGGTAGGAACACTGAAGCTTTCTTT

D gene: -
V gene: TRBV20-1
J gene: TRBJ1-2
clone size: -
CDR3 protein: CSARIQWGDGYTF
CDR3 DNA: TGCAGTGCTAGAATCCAGTGGGGAGACGGCTACACCTTC

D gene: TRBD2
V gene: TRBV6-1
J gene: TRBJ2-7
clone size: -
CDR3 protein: CASSARLAETYEQYF
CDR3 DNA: TGTGCCAGCAGTGCCAGACTAGCGGAGACTTACGAGCAGTACTTC

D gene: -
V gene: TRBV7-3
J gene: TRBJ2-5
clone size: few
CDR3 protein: CASSLTGPSGGTQYF
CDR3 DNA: TGTGCCAGCAGCTTAACCGGGCCTAGTGGTGGGACCCAGTACTTC

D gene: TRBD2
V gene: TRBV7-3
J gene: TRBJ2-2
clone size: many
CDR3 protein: CASSLSASGRETGELFF
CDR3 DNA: TGTGCCAGCAGCTTAAGCGCCAGCGGGAGAGAAACCGGGGAGCTGTTTTTT

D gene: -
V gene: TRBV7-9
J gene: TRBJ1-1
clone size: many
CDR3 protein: CASTPNITGLRNGAFF
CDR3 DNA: TGTGCCAGCACCCCAAATATAACGGGCCTCCGAAATGGGGCTTTCTTT

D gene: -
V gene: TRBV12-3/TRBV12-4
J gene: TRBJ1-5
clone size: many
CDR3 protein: CASGEGQGFNQPQHF
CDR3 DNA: TGTGCCAGCGGCGAAGGGCAGGGATTCAATCAGCCCCAGCATTTT

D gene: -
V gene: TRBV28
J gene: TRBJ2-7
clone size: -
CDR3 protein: CASSTQMGSEQYF
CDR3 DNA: TGTGCCAGCAGTACTCAAATGGGGTCCGAGCAGTACTTC

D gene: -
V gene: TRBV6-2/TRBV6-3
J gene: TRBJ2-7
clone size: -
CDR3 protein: CASSYSRGLILYEQYF
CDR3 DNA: TGTGCCAGCAGTTACTCGAGGGGACTGATTTTGTACGAGCAGTACTTC

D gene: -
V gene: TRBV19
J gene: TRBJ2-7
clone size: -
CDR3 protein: CASSIGELYEQYF
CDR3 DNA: TGTGCCAGTAGTATAGGAGAGCTCTACGAGCAGTACTTC

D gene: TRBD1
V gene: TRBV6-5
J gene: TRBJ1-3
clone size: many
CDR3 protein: CASSRDRAGNTIYF
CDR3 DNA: TGTGCCAGCAGTCGGGACAGGGCTGGAAACACCATATATTTT

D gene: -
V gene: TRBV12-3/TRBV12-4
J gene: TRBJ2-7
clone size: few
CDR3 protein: CASISGPTYEQYF
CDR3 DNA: TGTGCCAGCATTTCCGGGCCAACCTACGAGCAGTACTTC

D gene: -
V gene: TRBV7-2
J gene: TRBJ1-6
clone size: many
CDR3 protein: CASSLGRGGWNSPLHF
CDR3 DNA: TGTGCCAGCAGCTTGGGCCGGGGGGGCTGGAATTCACCCCTCCACTTT

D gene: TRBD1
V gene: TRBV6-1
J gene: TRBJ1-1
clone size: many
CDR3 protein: CASSGPRTGDSGTEAFF
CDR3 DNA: TGTGCCAGCAGTGGACCCCGGACAGGTGACTCCGGCACTGAAGCTTTCTTT

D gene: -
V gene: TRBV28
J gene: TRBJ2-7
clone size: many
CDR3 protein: CASSGAGRYEQYF
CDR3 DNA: TGTGCCAGCAGTGGGGCGGGCCGTTACGAGCAGTACTTC

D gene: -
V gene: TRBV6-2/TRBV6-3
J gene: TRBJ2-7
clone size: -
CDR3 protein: CASSPPTGMGEQYF
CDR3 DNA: TGTGCCAGCAGTCCACCGACAGGAATGGGCGAGCAGTACTTC

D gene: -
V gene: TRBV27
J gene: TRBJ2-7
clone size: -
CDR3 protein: CATCPAGKAEQYF
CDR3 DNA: TGTGCCACCTGCCCGGCGGGTAAGGCCGAGCAGTACTTC

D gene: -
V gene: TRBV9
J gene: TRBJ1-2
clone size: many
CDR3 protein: CASSGRDYGYTF
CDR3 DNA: TGTGCCAGCAGCGGACGGGACTATGGCTACACCTTC

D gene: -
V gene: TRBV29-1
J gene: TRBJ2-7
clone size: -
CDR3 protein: CSVGRGLGSYEQYF
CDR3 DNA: TGCAGCGTTGGCCGCGGGCTGGGGTCCTACGAGCAGTACTTC

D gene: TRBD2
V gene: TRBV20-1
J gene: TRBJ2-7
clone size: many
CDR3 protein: CSARGPSGRGYGSYEQYF
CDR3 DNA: TGCAGTGCCCGCGGTCCTAGCGGGAGGGGGTACGGGTCCTACGAGCAGTACTTC

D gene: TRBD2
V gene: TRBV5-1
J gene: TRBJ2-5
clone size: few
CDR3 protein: CASSLAGVTSGPEETQYF
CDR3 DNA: TGCGCCAGCAGCTTGGCGGGGGTGACTAGCGGTCCTGAAGAGACCCAGTACTTC

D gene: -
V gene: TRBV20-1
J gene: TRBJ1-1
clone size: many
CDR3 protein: CSARKRQDTNTEAFF
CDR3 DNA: TGCAGTGCTAGGAAAAGACAGGACACGAACACTGAAGCTTTCTTT

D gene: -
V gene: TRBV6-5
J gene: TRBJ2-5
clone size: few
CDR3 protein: CASSYSMLTKQETQYF
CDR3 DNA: TGTGCCAGCAGTTACTCGATGCTGACCAAGCAAGAGACCCAGTACTTC

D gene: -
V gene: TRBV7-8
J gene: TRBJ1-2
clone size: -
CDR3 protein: CASSLDGALYGYTF
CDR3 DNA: TGTGCCAGCAGCTTGGACGGTGCCCTATATGGCTACACCTTC

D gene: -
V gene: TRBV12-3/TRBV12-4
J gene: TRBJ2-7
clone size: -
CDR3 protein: CASRPKGGEQYF
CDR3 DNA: TGTGCCAGCAGGCCAAAAGGGGGCGAGCAGTACTTC

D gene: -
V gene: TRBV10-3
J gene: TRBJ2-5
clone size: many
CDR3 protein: CAIGASRETQYF
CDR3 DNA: TGTGCCATCGGGGCCAGCCGAGAGACCCAGTACTTC

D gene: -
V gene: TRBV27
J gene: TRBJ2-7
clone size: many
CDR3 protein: CASREDIRSYEQYF
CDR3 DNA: TGTGCCAGCAGAGAGGACATACGCTCCTACGAGCAGTACTTC

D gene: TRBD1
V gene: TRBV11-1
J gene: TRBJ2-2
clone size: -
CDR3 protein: CASSAGQGYTGELFF
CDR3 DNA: TGTGCCAGCTCCGCCGGACAGGGGTACACCGGGGAGCTGTTTTTT

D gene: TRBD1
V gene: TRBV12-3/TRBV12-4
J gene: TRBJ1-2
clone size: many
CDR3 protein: CASSHRQGLDNTF
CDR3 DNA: TGTGCCAGCAGTCACAGACAGGGTCTCGATAACACCTTC

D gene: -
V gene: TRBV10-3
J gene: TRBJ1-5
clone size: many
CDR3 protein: CAISAGSHGQPQHF
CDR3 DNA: TGTGCCATCAGTGCTGGAAGTCACGGGCAGCCCCAGCATTTT

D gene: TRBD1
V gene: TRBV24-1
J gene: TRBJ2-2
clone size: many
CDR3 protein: CATSETGGVKTGELFF
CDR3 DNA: TGTGCCACCAGTGAGACAGGGGGCGTAAAGACCGGGGAGCTGTTTTTT

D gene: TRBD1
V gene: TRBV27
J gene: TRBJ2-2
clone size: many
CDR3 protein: CASSRDSLNTGELFF
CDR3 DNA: TGTGCCAGCAGTAGGGACAGCCTGAACACCGGGGAGCTGTTTTTT

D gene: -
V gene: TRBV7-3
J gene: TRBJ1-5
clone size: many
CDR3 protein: CASSLRHPGRAFLNQPQHF
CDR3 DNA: TGTGCCAGCAGCCTCCGACATCCGGGACGTGCGTTTTTAAATCAGCCCCAGCATTTT

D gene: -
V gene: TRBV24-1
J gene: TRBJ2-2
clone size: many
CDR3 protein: CAIRPAANTGELFF
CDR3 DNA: TGTGCCATCCGGCCAGCGGCGAACACCGGGGAGCTGTTTTTT

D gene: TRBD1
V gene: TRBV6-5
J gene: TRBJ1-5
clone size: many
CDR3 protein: CASSYSMGQNQPQHF
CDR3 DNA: TGTGCCAGCAGTTACTCGATGGGACAGAATCAGCCCCAGCATTTT

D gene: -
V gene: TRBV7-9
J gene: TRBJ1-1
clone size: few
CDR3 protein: CASSLALDDKEAFF
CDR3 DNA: TGTGCCAGCAGCTTAGCCCTAGATGATAAGGAGGCTTTCTTT

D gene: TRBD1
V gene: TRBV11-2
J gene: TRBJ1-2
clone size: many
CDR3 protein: CASSWDRGNYGYTF
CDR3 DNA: TGTGCCAGCAGCTGGGACAGGGGAAACTATGGCTACACCTTC

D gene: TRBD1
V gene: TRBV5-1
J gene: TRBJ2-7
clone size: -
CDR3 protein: CASSFRQGRIWYEQYF
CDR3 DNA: TGCGCCAGCAGCTTCCGACAGGGGCGAATTTGGTACGAGCAGTACTTC

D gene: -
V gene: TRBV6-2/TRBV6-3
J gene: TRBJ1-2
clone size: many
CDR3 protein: CASSYSIPGSAANYGYTF
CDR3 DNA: TGTGCCAGCAGTTACTCGATTCCAGGTTCAGCTGCTAACTATGGCTACACCTTC

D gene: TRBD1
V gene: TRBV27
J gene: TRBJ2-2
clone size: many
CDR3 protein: CASSLFPQGAVTGELFF
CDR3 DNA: TGTGCCAGCAGTTTATTCCCCCAGGGGGCGGTCACCGGGGAGCTGTTTTTT